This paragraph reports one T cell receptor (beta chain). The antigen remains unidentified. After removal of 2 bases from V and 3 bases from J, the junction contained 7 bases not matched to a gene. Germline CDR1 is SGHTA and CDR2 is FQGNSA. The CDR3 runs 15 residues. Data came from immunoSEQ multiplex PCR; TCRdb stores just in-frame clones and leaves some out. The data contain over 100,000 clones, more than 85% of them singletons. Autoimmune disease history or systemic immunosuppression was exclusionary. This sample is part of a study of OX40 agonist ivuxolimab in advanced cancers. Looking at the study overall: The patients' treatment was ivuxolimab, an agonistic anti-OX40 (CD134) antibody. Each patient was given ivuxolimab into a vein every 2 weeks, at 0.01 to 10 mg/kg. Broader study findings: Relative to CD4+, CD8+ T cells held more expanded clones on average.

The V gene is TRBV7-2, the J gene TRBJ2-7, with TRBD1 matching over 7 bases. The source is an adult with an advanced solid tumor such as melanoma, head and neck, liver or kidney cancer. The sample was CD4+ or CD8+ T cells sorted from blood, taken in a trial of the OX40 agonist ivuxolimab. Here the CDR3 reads CASSLTGVDSYEQYF. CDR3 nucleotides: TGTGCCAGCAGCTTAACAGGGGTCGATAGCTACGAGCAGTACTTC.